This T cell receptor (beta chain) is drawn from a study of T cell responses to AZD1222 COVID-19 vaccine. Regarding this clone: Its specificity is not known.

This CDR3 contains 15 residues. Between the trimmed V and J ends, which lost 5 bases and 6 bases, there was a span of 19 bases. Germline CDR1 reads MDHEN; CDR2 reads SYDVKM. The study's findings and limits: Repertoires were sampled only after the peak T cell response.

TCRdb's copy holds only in-frame clones and misses some; the assay was immunoSEQ multiplex PCR. The data contain about 140,000 clones, 85% to 95% of them seen just once; the ten biggest clones take up approximately 2.6%. The chain carries TRBV28 and TRBJ1-1; a possible D gene is TRBD1 (5 bases). Sequences were derived from peripheral blood, sampled on day 0 of AZD1222 vaccination. The source of this sequence is an adult in good health. The CDR3 DNA follows: TGTGCCAGCAGTAAGGGACTCTACTCAGTCCCTGAAGCTTTCTTT. It yields the protein CASSKGLYSVPEAFF.